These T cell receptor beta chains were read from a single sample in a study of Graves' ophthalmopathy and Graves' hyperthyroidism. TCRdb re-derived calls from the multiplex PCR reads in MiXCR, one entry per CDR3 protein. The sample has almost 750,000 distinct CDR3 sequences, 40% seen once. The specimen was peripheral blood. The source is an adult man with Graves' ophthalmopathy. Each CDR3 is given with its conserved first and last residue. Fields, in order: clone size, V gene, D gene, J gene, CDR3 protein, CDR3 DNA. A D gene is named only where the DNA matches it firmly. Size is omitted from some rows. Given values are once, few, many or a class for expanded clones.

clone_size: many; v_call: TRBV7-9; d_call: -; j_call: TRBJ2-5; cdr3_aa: CASSFGQKMGETQYF; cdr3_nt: TGTGCCAGCAGCTTTGGTCAGAAGATGGGAGAGACCCAGTACTTC
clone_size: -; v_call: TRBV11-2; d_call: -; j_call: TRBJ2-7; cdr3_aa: CASRFYRSYEQYF; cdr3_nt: TGTGCCAGCCGCTTTTACAGGAGCTACGAGCAGTACTTC
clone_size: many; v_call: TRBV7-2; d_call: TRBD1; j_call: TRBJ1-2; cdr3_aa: CASSLDRANYGYTF; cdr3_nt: TGTGCCAGCAGCTTGGACAGGGCCAACTATGGCTACACCTTC
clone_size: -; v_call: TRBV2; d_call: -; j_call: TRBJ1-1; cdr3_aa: CASSLGGYAEAFF; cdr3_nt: TGTGCCAGCAGTTTAGGAGGGTACGCTGAAGCTTTCTTT
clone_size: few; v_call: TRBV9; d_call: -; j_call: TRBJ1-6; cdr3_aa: CASRVRGRSPLHF; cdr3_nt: TGTGCCAGCAGAGTCAGGGGTCGGTCACCCCTCCACTTT
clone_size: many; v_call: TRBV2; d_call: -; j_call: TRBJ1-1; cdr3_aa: CASSDRGANTEAFF; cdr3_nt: TGTGCCAGCAGTGATCGGGGGGCGAACACTGAAGCTTTCTTT
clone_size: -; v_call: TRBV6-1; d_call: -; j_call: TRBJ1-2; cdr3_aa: CASESRVGGYTF; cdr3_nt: TGTGCCAGCGAGTCCCGAGTTGGGGGCTACACCTTC
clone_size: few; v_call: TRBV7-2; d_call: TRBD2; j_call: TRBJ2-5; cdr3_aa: CASSLGRVTYQETQYF; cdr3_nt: TGTGCCAGCAGTTTAGGGAGGGTAACGTACCAAGAGACCCAGTACTTC
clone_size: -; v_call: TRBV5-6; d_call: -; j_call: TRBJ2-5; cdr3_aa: CASSPPAEQETQYF; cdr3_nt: TGTGCCAGCAGCCCGCCGGCGGAACAAGAGACCCAGTACTTC
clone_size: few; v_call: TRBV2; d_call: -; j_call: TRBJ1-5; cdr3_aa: CASREDINSNQPQHF; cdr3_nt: TGTGCCAGCAGAGAGGACATCAATAGCAATCAGCCCCAGCATTTT
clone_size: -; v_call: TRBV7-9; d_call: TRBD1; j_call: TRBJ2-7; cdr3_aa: CASSQGQGSSYEQYF; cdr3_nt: TGTGCCAGCAGCCAGGGACAGGGTAGTTCCTACGAGCAGTACTTC
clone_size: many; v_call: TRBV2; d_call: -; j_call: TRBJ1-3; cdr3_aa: CASSEEGAGNTIYF; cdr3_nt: TGTGCCAGCAGTGAAGAGGGGGCTGGAAACACCATATATTTT
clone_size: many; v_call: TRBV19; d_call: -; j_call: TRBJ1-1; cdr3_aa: CASSIRRDTEAFF; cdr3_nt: TGTGCCAGTAGTATCCGACGTGACACTGAAGCTTTCTTT
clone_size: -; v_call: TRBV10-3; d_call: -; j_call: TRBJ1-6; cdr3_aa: CAIKDGYGASAGSPLHF; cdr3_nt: TGTGCCATCAAGGACGGATACGGTGCTTCAGCTGGTTCACCCCTCCACTTT
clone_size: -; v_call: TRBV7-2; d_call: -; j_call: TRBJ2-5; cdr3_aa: CASSREGNRGRLEETQYF; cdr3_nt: TGTGCCAGCAGCCGGGAGGGCAACAGGGGGCGCCTGGAAGAGACCCAGTACTTC
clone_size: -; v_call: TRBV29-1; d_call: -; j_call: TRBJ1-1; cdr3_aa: CSVQARYGTEAFF; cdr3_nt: TGCAGCGTTCAGGCCCGATATGGCACTGAAGCTTTCTTT
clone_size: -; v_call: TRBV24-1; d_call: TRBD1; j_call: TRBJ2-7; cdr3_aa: CATSDPGTAYEQYF; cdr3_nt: TGTGCCACCAGTGACCCAGGGACAGCCTACGAGCAGTACTTC
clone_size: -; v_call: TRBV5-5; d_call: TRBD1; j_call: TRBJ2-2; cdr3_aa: CASSRDQGARSTRELFF; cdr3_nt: TGTGCCAGCAGCCGGGACCAGGGGGCGCGTAGCACCAGGGAGCTGTTTTTT
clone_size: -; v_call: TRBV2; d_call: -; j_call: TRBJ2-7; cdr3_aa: CASSFSTDYYEQYF; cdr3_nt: TGTGCCAGCAGTTTCTCAACGGACTATTACGAGCAGTACTTC
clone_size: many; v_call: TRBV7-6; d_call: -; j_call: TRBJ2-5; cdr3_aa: CASSTGTLAETQYF; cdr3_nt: TGTGCCAGCAGCACCGGGACATTGGCAGAGACCCAGTACTTC
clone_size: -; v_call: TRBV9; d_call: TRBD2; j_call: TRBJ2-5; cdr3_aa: CASSVGLAGLGETQYF; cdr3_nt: TGTGCCAGCAGCGTTGGGCTAGCGGGACTGGGAGAGACCCAGTACTTC
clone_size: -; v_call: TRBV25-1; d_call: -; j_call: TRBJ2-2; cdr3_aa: CASIKGTTTGELFF; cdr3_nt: TGTGCCAGCATCAAAGGGACAACTACCGGGGAGCTGTTTTTT
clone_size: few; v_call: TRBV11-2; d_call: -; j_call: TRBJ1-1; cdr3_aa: CASSRSWAGTGNTEAFF; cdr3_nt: TGTGCCAGCAGCCGCTCCTGGGCTGGGACGGGGAACACTGAAGCTTTCTTT
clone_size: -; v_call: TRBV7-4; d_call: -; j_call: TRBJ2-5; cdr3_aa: CASLSRTGILRETQYF; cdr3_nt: TGTGCCAGCTTATCCAGAACAGGGATCTTACGGGAGACCCAGTACTTC
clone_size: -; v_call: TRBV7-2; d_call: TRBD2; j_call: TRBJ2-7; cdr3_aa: CASSHTSGVSYEQYF; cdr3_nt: TGTGCCAGCAGCCACACTAGCGGGGTCTCCTACGAGCAGTACTTC
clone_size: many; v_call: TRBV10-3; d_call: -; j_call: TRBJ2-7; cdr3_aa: CAISEVSADSYEQYF; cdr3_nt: TGTGCCATCAGTGAGGTTTCTGCGGACTCCTACGAGCAGTACTTC
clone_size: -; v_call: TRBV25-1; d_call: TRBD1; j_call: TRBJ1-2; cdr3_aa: CASSARTQGESVGYTF; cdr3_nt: TGTGCCAGCAGTGCTCGAACACAGGGGGAATCTGTTGGCTACACCTTC
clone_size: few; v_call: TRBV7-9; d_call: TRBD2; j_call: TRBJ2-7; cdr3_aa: CASSVGLLYYEQYF; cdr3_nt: TGTGCCAGCAGCGTGGGACTACTCTACTACGAGCAGTACTTC
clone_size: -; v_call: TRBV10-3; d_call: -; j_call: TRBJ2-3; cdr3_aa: CAIRISSTDTQYF; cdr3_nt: TGTGCCATCAGGATCTCTAGCACAGATACGCAGTATTTT
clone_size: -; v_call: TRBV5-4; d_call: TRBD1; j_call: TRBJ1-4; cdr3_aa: CASSLRDRGAEKLFF; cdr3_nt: TGTGCCAGCAGCTTGCGGGACAGGGGCGCTGAAAAACTGTTTTTT
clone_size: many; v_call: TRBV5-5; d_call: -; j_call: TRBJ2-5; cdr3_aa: CASSLPGQETQYF; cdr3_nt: TGTGCCAGCAGCTTACCGGGCCAAGAGACCCAGTACTTC
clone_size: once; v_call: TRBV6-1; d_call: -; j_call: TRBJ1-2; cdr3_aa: CASSGWALSYGYTF; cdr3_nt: TGTGCCAGCAGTGGATGGGCTCTCAGCTATGGCTACACCTTC
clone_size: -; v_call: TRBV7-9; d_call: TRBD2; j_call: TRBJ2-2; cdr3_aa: CASSQEVLAGVYGELFF; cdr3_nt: TGTGCCAGCAGCCAAGAGGTCCTAGCGGGAGTTTATGGGGAGCTGTTTTTT
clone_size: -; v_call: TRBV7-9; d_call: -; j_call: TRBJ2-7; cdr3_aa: CASSQDYGPTYERYF; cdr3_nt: TGTGCCAGCAGCCAGGATTATGGACCAACCTACGAGCGGTACTTC
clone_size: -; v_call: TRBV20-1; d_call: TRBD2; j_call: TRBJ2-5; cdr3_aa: CSAPPSGGFGETQYF; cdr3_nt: TGCAGTGCACCGCCTAGCGGGGGATTTGGAGAGACCCAGTACTTC
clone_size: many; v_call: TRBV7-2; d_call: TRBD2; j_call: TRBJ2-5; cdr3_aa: CASSTRTSGSAPYF; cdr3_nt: TGTGCCAGCAGCACACGGACTAGCGGGAGTGCCCCATACTTC
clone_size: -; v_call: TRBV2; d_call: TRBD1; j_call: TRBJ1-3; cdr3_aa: CASRVRTGDTIYF; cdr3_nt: TGTGCCAGCAGGGTTCGGACAGGTGACACCATATATTTT